This T cell receptor beta chain appears in the sequencing data of a study of blood T cells in healthy people across ages. The study's findings and limits: Higher diversity and more naive CD4+ cells were features of long-lived donors, compared to aged donors. A strong correlation between TCR beta diversity and naive T cell percentage was seen.

As regards this clonotype: Its specificity is not known.

The second PCR ran about 6 to 11 cycles with a sample-barcoded 5' primer and J-beta primers. TCRdb re-called the 5' RACE reads through MiXCR, storing one row per CDR3 protein. The sample includes over 600,000 distinct CDR3 sequences, around a fifth of them seen just once. Russia was home to the donors, healthy Caucasian individuals aged roughly 6 to 95. Germline CDR1 and CDR2: SGHVS and FNYEAQ. V lost 3 bases to trimming and J lost 5 bases, with 8 bases between them. This CDR3 is 13 amino acids long. The chain joins TRBV7-6 to TRBJ2-1; no clear D. What was sequenced was blood. The source is a man aged 65 to 85 in good health. CDR3 in DNA: TGTGCCAGCAGCTTTTTTGGAGACAATGAGCAGTTCTTC. Its translation: CASSFFGDNEQFF.